Each of the 12 T cell receptor beta chains below was sequenced from the same sample in a study of OX40 agonist ivuxolimab in advanced cancers. Libraries were constructed by the immunoSEQ multiplex PCR assay. TCRdb limited this immuneACCESS table to in-frame rearrangements with V and J called. A share of clones is missing; checked studies link under half to unresolved V genes, and the rest is unexplained. For this sample the table gives just over 30,000 clones, of which over 75% were detected only once. The ten largest clones add up to roughly 27% of the sample. Specimen: CD4+ or CD8+ T cells sorted from blood, collected in a trial of the OX40 agonist ivuxolimab. The receptors here all came from an adult with an advanced solid tumor such as melanoma, head and neck, liver or kidney cancer.

This clone was observed a few times. CDR3 DNA: TGTGCCAGCAGTTCGAGACTAGCGGGAGGGCCCTACGAGCAGTACTTC. Translated, it gives CASSSRLAGGPYEQYF. This chain uses TRBV27 with TRBJ2-7; 14 bases are a match to TRBD2. Germline loops: CDR1 MNHEY, CDR2 SMNVEV (reference sequence). The CDR3 totals 16 residues. Germline trimming cut 4 bases from V and 2 bases from J; bases unmatched to any gene: 4.

The chain recombines TRBV28 with TRBJ1-4, with D possibly matching TRBD1 (5 bases). V shed 3 bases and J shed 1 base, with 18 bases lying between them. Germline V gives CDR1 MDHEN, CDR2 SYDVKM. The CDR3 runs to 18 residues. CDR3 sequence (DNA): TGTGCCAGCAGTTTGATAGCGGGGCGGGGGGGAACTAATGAAAAACTGTTTTTT. It codes for CASSLIAGRGGTNEKLFF. The variable domain in full, with the rest retrieved from reference TRBV28 and TRBJ1-4, is DVKVTQSSRYLVKRTGEKVFLECVQDMDHENMFWYRQDPGLGLRLIYFSYDVKMKEKGDIPEGYSVSREKKERFSLILESASTNQTSMYLCASSLIAGRGGTNEKLFFGSGTQLSVL.

This chain links TRBV11-1 with TRBJ2-1; D uncertain. The CDR3 consists of 11 residues. V lost 3 bases to trimming and J lost 5 bases, with 2 bases between them. Germline loops: CDR1 SGHAT, CDR2 FQDESV (reference sequence). Here the CDR3 DNA reads TGTGCCAGCAGCTTGGACAATGAGCAGTTCTTC. Protein: CASSLDNEQFF.

V usage is TRBV5-1 and J usage is TRBJ2-2; D is possibly TRBD1 or TRBD2 (5 bases each). This CDR3 is 17 amino acids long. The V gene lost 3 bases and the J gene lost 0 bases, with 15 bases spanning the gap. Germline V gene lookup returns CDR1 SGHRS and CDR2 YFSETQ. CDR3 nucleotides: TGCGCCAGCAGCTCTTTACCGGGACCCACGAACACCGGGGAGCTGTTTTTT. Translated, it gives CASSSLPGPTNTGELFF.

The V and J genes are TRBV28 and TRBJ2-2; D is possibly TRBD1 (6 bases). V shed 6 bases and J shed 3 bases, with 26 bases lying between them. Germline V lookup: CDR1 MDHEN, CDR2 SYDVKM. The CDR3 sequence is 19 residues long. As DNA, the CDR3 is TGTGCCAGCAGCAGGCCGAGACAGGATATGGTGTTCTACACCGGGGAGCTGTTTTTT. This codes for CASSRPRQDMVFYTGELFF.

The chain couples TRBV28 to TRBJ1-1; D not resolved. V was shortened by 3 bases and J by 0 bases, with 11 bases between the two germline ends. Germline V CDR1 and CDR2: MDHEN, SYDVKM. This CDR3 has 15 amino acids. CDR3 loop: CASSLPPGMNTEAFF. CDR3 sequence (DNA): TGTGCCAGCAGTTTGCCCCCGGGAATGAACACTGAAGCTTTCTTT.

The chain combines TRBV15 with TRBJ1-3; 7 bases are a match to TRBD1. CDR1 is LNHNV and CDR2 is YYDKDF in the germline V gene (reference sequence). The CDR3 is made up of 16 amino acids. The trim removed 2 bases at V and 0 bases at J, leaving 4 bases unmatched. The CDR3 bases are TGTGCCACCAGCAGAAAACGGACAGGCTCTGGAAACACCATATATTTT. It yields the protein CATSRKRTGSGNTIYF.

The J gene is TRBJ2-1, the V gene TRBV5-6, with D possibly being TRBD2 (6 bases). There are 11 residues in the CDR3. Germline V gives CDR1 SGHDT, CDR2 YYEEEE. V gave up 4 bases and J gave up 9 bases, with 8 bases separating them. CDR3 residues: CASSLSGEQFF. DNA of the CDR3: TGTGCCAGCAGCCTTAGCGGTGAGCAGTTCTTC. The full variable domain, completed using reference TRBV5-6 and TRBJ2-1, is DAGVTQSPTHLIKTRGQQVTLRCSPKSGHDTVSWYQQALGQGPQFIFQYYEEEERQRGNFPDRFSGHQFPNYSSELNVNALLLGDSALYLCASSLSGEQFFGPGTRLTVL.

The rearrangement joins TRBV19 to TRBJ2-3; 8 bases fit TRBD1. The V gene's germline CDR1 is LNHDA and CDR2 SQIVND (reference sequence). V gave up 0 bases and J gave up 3 bases; unmatched junction bases: 2. The CDR3 consists of 15 residues. As DNA, the CDR3 is TGTGCCAGTAGTATAGAGACAGGGGTTACAGATACGCAGTATTTT. It is translated as CASSIETGVTDTQYF.

The chain combines TRBV7-2 with TRBJ2-1; D ambiguous. Germline V gene data show CDR1 as SGHTA and CDR2 as FQGNSA. The CDR3 spans 13 residues. The V end was cut by 5 bases, the J end by 4 bases, with 9 bases between. CDR3 coding DNA: TGTGCCAGCAGCCCCTACCAGTACAATGAGCAGTTCTTC. Its protein product is CASSPYQYNEQFF.

The V call is TRBV6-6, the J call TRBJ2-7, with D unclear. CDR3 size: 12 residues. Germline V CDR1 and CDR2: MNHNY, SVGAGI (reference sequence). V was clipped by 6 bases and J by 6 bases, with 12 bases between them. For the CDR3, the DNA is TGTGCCAGCAGATCCTTCGTTGCCGAGCAGTACTTC. This encodes CASRSFVAEQYF.

Written as DNA, the CDR3 is TGCGCCAGCAGTGATTCGACAGGGCGGGAGACCCAGTACTTC. It specifies CASSDSTGRETQYF. V gene TRBV10-1 combines with J gene TRBJ2-5; 7 positions agree with TRBD1. Looked up from germline, CDR1 is WNHNN and CDR2 is SYGVQD (reference sequence). V lost 3 bases to trimming and J lost 5 bases; unmatched junction nucleotides: 6. The CDR3 consists of 14 residues.